What follows are 6 T cell receptor beta chains derived from one specimen sequenced in a study of shared clonotypes between healthy human individuals. Sequencing was performed with immunoSEQ multiplex PCR; in TCRdb, only in-frame clones are kept and a portion is missing. The table has about 2.3 million clones, roughly 92% seen once. Source material: naive CD4+ T cells from PBMCs. Indicated subset: CD45RA+ positively selected. The receptor source for this set is a man aged 18 to 29 in good health. Some clones in this sample may be carry-over from other donors' samples.

This clone appeared once. The chain recombines TRBV28 with TRBJ2-7, with D perhaps given as TRBD1 or TRBD2 (5 bases each). The CDR3 covers 14 residues. The germline gives CDR1 MDHEN, CDR2 SYDVKM. Trimming shortened V by 3 bases and J by 2 bases, and 11 bases separated the two germline ends. The CDR3, as DNA: TGTGCCAGCAGTTTGGAGGTAGGGGCCTACGAGCAGTACTTC. Amino acids: CASSLEVGAYEQYF.

The chain uses TRBV7-2 and TRBJ2-7, with TRBD2 matching over 10 bases. The trim removed 1 base at V and 4 bases at J, leaving 4 bases unmatched. CDR1 and CDR2 (germline): SGHTA, FQGNSA. The length of the CDR3 is 15 residues. The CDR3 region is CASSLVTSGMYEQYF. In DNA, the CDR3 is TGTGCCAGCAGCTTAGTAACTAGCGGGATGTACGAGCAGTACTTC. Variable domain in full (rest from reference TRBV7-2 and TRBJ2-7): GAGVSQSPSNKVTEKGKDVELRCDPISGHTALYWYRQSLGQGLEFLIYFQGNSAPDKSGLPSDRFSAERTGGSVSTLTIQRTQQEDSAVYLCASSLVTSGMYEQYFGPGTRLTVT.

The rearrangement uses TRBV6-1 and TRBJ1-4, with TRBD1 as a possible D gene (6 bases). CDR1 MNHNS and CDR2 SASEGT come from the germline V gene. Trimming removed 7 bases at V and 2 bases at J, with 14 bases between. This CDR3 spans 15 amino acids. The CDR3 DNA follows: TGTGCCAGCATCCCCACAGGGAGGACTAATGAAAAACTGTTTTTT. Amino acids: CASIPTGRTNEKLFF.

The V call is TRBV4-2, the J call TRBJ2-3; 7 bases are a match to TRBD2. The germline gives CDR1 LGHNA, CDR2 YNFKEQ. The CDR3 has 19 residues. With 1 base clipped from V and 8 bases from J, the junction kept 21 bases outside the gene matches. CDR3 nucleotides: TGTGCCAGCAGCCAAGGGGGGTCCGCTAGCGGACTCGCTGAAGGTACGCAGTATTTT. It is translated as CASSQGGSASGLAEGTQYF.

The V call is TRBV7-6, the J call TRBJ1-3; 8 bases line up with TRBD1. CDR3 length: 19 residues. V gave up 1 base and J gave up 0 bases; unmatched junction bases: 11. The V gene's germline CDR1 is SGHVS and CDR2 FNYEAQ. CDR3 DNA: TGTGCCAGCAGCTTAGGACGAAGGACAGGGAGATTCTCTGGAAACACCATATATTTT. Translated, it gives CASSLGRRTGRFSGNTIYF.

V usage is TRBV7-3 and J usage is TRBJ2-3; 9 nucleotides match TRBD2. The CDR3 sequence is 15 residues long. J lost 2 bases, V lost 3 bases, and 3 bases had no gene match. In germline, CDR1 is SGHTA, CDR2 FQGTGA. This CDR3 reads CASSFSGRATDTQYF. The CDR3 DNA reads TGTGCCAGCAGCTTTAGCGGGAGAGCCACAGATACGCAGTATTTT.